This T cell receptor beta chain derives from a study of blood T cell repertoires in COVID-19 (dated by TCRdb to 2018 to 2020). With respect to the entire study: Samples from collaborators originated in the United States, Italy and Spain and spanned both the acute and convalescent phases of COVID-19. The repertoires were released in a freely available public database intended as a resource for research on the immune response to SARS-CoV-2. Samples were obtained from the ongoing ImmuneRACE study (first 160 participants) and from approximately 1,200 subjects provided by 6 global collaborators. The material from the prospective study consisted of cDNA or gDNA derived from T cells, B-cell-depleted T cells, or PBMCs. Deeply sampled blood TCRbeta repertoires from subjects exposed to, actively infected with, or recovered from COVID-19 were included in the dataset. Nearly every sample came with metadata listing a de-identified subject ID, COVID-19 status, age in years and sex. Where available, HLA class I and class II types were taken from metadata supplied by the sample provider and were not determined by assay-based typing.

As concerns this clone: It lacks a known antigen. Per-base quality was not reported, and no clone a single base away is much larger than it.

Whole blood was collected in K2EDTA tubes by collaborating institutions according to the institutions' own protocols. Collaborator samples were shipped for TCRbeta analysis as frozen whole blood, isolated PBMCs, or DNA extracted from either sample type. The immunoSEQ Assay, a bias-controlled multiplex PCR, was used to amplify TCRbeta CDR3 regions from genomic DNA. As for the original processing: Within the assay, amplification of reference gene primers was used to estimate how many nucleated cells each sample contained. To quantify the absolute abundance of each unique TCRbeta CDR3 rearrangement, sequence reads were collapsed and filtered. For each sample, productive Simpson clonality was calculated as the square root of Simpson's diversity index across productive rearrangements. The clones in this table, taken by TCRdb from immuneACCESS, are in-frame only. Not every clone is retained; where verified, under half of the shortfall comes from an unresolved V gene, and the cause of the rest is unknown. That table is the source of V, J and clone size, and D and trimming were worked out from the DNA. The sample records roughly 30,000 clones, about 80% of which are singletons. Clones ranked in the top ten supply over 30% of the sample.

General study outcomes and caveats: The amount of clinical and demographic metadata varied by source and participant and was provided uncurated.

V was cut back by 3 bases and J by 2 bases, leaving a gap of 7 bases between them. The CDR3 covers 13 residues, taking in both the cysteine and the phenylalanine. Only the CDR3 DNA stays, 39 bases, in frame from base 1. The V and J genes are TRBV12-3 or TRBV12-4 and TRBJ2-5, with the D gene not confidently named. The source material was peripheral blood. The receptor was isolated from an older man with acute or convalescent COVID-19. The DNA sequence reads TGTGCCAGCAGTTTTAACAGTCAAGAGACCCAGTACTTC. Its protein product is CASSFNSQETQYF.